Below are 5 T cell receptor beta chains sequenced from a single sample in a study of beta chain features in type 1 diabetes. Study-wide results and limits: In all four CD4+ subsets, TCRB CDR3 length was significantly, moderately reduced in type 1 diabetes.

Their specific antigens are unknown. Every bit of the isolated RNA underwent reverse transcription, so sequencing read expressed TCRB transcripts. Profiled with immunoSEQ multiplex PCR; TCRdb holds only in-frame clones, not every one. The table has around 14,000 clones, roughly 63% seen once. The specimen was stem cell memory CD4+ T cells from blood. The receptor set was obtained from a woman younger than 35 with type 1 diabetes.

This chain connects TRBV5-4 to TRBJ1-4; TRBD1 matches 9 bases. Trimming removed 3 bases from V and 6 bases from J; junction bases left unmatched: 9. Per germline, CDR1 SGHNT and CDR2 YYREEE (reference sequence). The CDR3 has 16 amino acids. The CDR3 reads CASSSRTGEDHEKLFF. In DNA form, the CDR3 reads TGTGCCAGCAGCTCACGGACAGGGGAGGACCATGAAAAACTGTTTTTT.

This chain's CDR3 is CASSLKVGLAGGEQFF. Here the CDR3 DNA reads TGTGCCAGCAGCTTAAAAGTAGGACTAGCGGGGGGGGAGCAGTTCTTC. J is TRBJ2-1 and V is TRBV7-2; the match to TRBD2 covers 15 bases. The CDR3 consists of 16 residues. Germline CDR1 and CDR2: SGHTA and FQGNSA. V dropped 2 bases and J dropped 10; count of bases not matched to a gene: 6.

This clone showed up just a few times. The chain links TRBV4-3 to TRBJ2-1; D not resolved. The length of the CDR3 is 14 residues. V lost 3 bases and J lost 9, with 15 bases in between. Germline values: CDR1 LGHNA, CDR2 YSLEER. The CDR3 region is CASSQSPIDSEQFF. The DNA for the CDR3 is TGCGCCAGCAGCCAGAGTCCCATTGATAGTGAGCAGTTCTTC.

The chain links TRBV6-5 to TRBJ2-7; 8 bases line up with TRBD1. CDR1 is MNHEY and CDR2 is SVGAGI in the germline V gene. V shed 6 bases, J shed 2 bases, and the junction held 3 bases outside the gene matches. This CDR3 comprises 13 residues. CDR3 residues: CASRDRATYEQYF. The CDR3 DNA reads as TGTGCCAGCAGGGACAGGGCTACCTACGAGCAGTACTTC.

The V gene is TRBV2, the J gene TRBJ1-2; tentatively, D is TRBD1 (5 bases). The CDR3 covers 14 residues. The germline V and J ends were trimmed by 7 bases and 6 bases, with 18 bases remaining between them. Germline loops: CDR1 SNHLY, CDR2 FYNNEI. This CDR3 reads CASTRGAGGNGYTF. In nucleotides, the CDR3 is TGTGCCAGCACCAGAGGGGCAGGAGGGAATGGCTACACCTTC. Full variable domain (missing parts from reference TRBV2 and TRBJ1-2): EPEVTQTPSHQVTQMGQEVILRCVPISNHLYFYWYRQILGQKVEFLVSFYNNEISEKSEIFDDQFSVERPDGSNFTLKIRSTKLEDSAMYFCASTRGAGGNGYTFGSGTRLTVV.